The rows below give T cell receptor beta chains drawn from one sample of a study of blood T cell repertoires in COVID-19. Measured with immunoSEQ multiplex PCR; TCRdb has only the in-frame clones, and not every one. The sample holds 250,000 to 350,000 clones; 75% to 90% are singletons and the top ten take about 2%. Sequencing used peripheral blood. Receptor source: a man younger than 30 with active or convalescent COVID-19. Each CDR3 is given with its conserved first and last residue. Fields, in order: J gene, clone size, D gene, V gene, CDR3 protein, CDR3 DNA. The D gene is left open where the match is weak. Only some rows state a clone size, as once, few, many or a class for expanded clones.

j_call: TRBJ1-2; clone_size: NA; d_call: NA; v_call: TRBV25-1; cdr3_aa: CASSEYKEGNYGYTF; cdr3_nt: TGTGCCAGCAGTGAATATAAGGAGGGGAACTATGGCTACACCTTC
j_call: TRBJ2-3; clone_size: NA; d_call: TRBD2; v_call: TRBV6-1; cdr3_aa: CASSESSGGSPDTQYF; cdr3_nt: TGTGCCAGCAGTGAATCCAGCGGGGGATCCCCAGATACGCAGTATTTT
j_call: TRBJ1-3; clone_size: few; d_call: NA; v_call: TRBV11-2; cdr3_aa: CASSLAGIGGNTIYF; cdr3_nt: TGTGCCAGCAGCCTCGCAGGGATCGGTGGAAACACCATATATTTT
j_call: TRBJ1-2; clone_size: NA; d_call: TRBD1; v_call: TRBV19; cdr3_aa: CASSFTGQPPYGYTF; cdr3_nt: TGTGCCAGTAGTTTCACGGGACAGCCACCCTATGGCTACACCTTC
j_call: TRBJ2-7; clone_size: NA; d_call: TRBD1; v_call: TRBV28; cdr3_aa: CASSLAGTGAYEQYF; cdr3_nt: TGTGCCAGCAGTTTAGCCGGGACAGGGGCCTACGAGCAGTACTTC
j_call: TRBJ1-4; clone_size: few; d_call: NA; v_call: TRBV11-2; cdr3_aa: CASSQYFQGGGNEKLFF; cdr3_nt: TGTGCCAGCAGCCAATACTTTCAGGGAGGGGGTAATGAAAAACTGTTTTTT
j_call: TRBJ1-3; clone_size: NA; d_call: TRBD1; v_call: TRBV5-1; cdr3_aa: CASSLAPTGVGNTIYF; cdr3_nt: TGCGCCAGCAGCTTGGCCCCGACAGGGGTTGGAAACACCATATATTTT
j_call: TRBJ1-6; clone_size: NA; d_call: NA; v_call: TRBV21-1; cdr3_aa: CASSKRSPLHF; cdr3_nt: TGTGCCAGCAGCAAGCGTTCACCCCTCCACTTT
j_call: TRBJ2-1; clone_size: NA; d_call: TRBD2; v_call: TRBV28; cdr3_aa: CASRSGTSGNEQFF; cdr3_nt: TGTGCCAGCAGATCCGGGACTAGCGGTAATGAGCAGTTCTTC
j_call: TRBJ1-2; clone_size: few; d_call: NA; v_call: TRBV10-3; cdr3_aa: CAISSINRDRGGGYTF; cdr3_nt: TGTGCCATCAGTTCCATTAACCGGGACCGGGGGGGTGGCTACACCTTC
j_call: TRBJ2-3; clone_size: NA; d_call: NA; v_call: TRBV9; cdr3_aa: CASSVQTGSTDTQYF; cdr3_nt: TGTGCCAGCAGCGTCCAGACAGGTAGCACAGATACGCAGTATTTT
j_call: TRBJ2-7; clone_size: NA; d_call: NA; v_call: TRBV28; cdr3_aa: CASSSRDIGSYEQYF; cdr3_nt: TGTGCCAGCAGCTCCCGGGACATCGGCTCCTACGAGCAGTACTTC
j_call: TRBJ2-5; clone_size: NA; d_call: NA; v_call: TRBV6-5; cdr3_aa: CASSRPGLQETQYF; cdr3_nt: TGTGCCAGCAGTCGACCGGGTCTACAAGAGACCCAGTACTTC
j_call: TRBJ2-3; clone_size: NA; d_call: NA; v_call: TRBV3-1/TRBV3-2; cdr3_aa: CASSQEGAATSYTQYF; cdr3_nt: TGTGCCAGCAGCCAAGAAGGGGCGGCTACATCTTATACGCAGTATTTT
j_call: TRBJ2-7; clone_size: NA; d_call: TRBD1; v_call: TRBV9; cdr3_aa: CASSPDRFYSYEQYF; cdr3_nt: TGTGCCAGCAGCCCGGACAGGTTCTACTCCTACGAGCAGTACTTC
j_call: TRBJ2-1; clone_size: NA; d_call: TRBD2; v_call: TRBV15; cdr3_aa: CATSREPSGGANEQFF; cdr3_nt: TGTGCCACCAGCAGAGAACCTAGCGGGGGGGCCAATGAGCAGTTCTTC
j_call: TRBJ2-2; clone_size: NA; d_call: TRBD2; v_call: TRBV28; cdr3_aa: CASSTFGLAGVYTGELFF; cdr3_nt: TGTGCCAGCAGTACCTTCGGACTAGCGGGAGTATACACCGGGGAGCTGTTTTTT
j_call: TRBJ1-2; clone_size: NA; d_call: NA; v_call: TRBV4-1; cdr3_aa: CASSEGKSNYGYTF; cdr3_nt: TGCGCCAGCAGCGAGGGAAAGTCTAACTATGGCTACACCTTC
j_call: TRBJ2-7; clone_size: NA; d_call: NA; v_call: TRBV6-2/TRBV6-3; cdr3_aa: CASSSESYEQYF; cdr3_nt: TGTGCCAGCAGTTCAGAAAGTTACGAGCAGTACTTC
j_call: TRBJ1-5; clone_size: NA; d_call: NA; v_call: TRBV7-9; cdr3_aa: CASSRDSNQPQHF; cdr3_nt: TGTGCCAGCAGCCGAGATAGCAATCAGCCCCAGCATTTT
j_call: TRBJ1-1; clone_size: NA; d_call: NA; v_call: TRBV11-2; cdr3_aa: CASSLPRQNTEAFF; cdr3_nt: TGTGCCAGCAGCTTACCGCGGCAGAACACTGAAGCTTTCTTT
j_call: TRBJ2-1; clone_size: NA; d_call: NA; v_call: TRBV29-1; cdr3_aa: CSAPLRENNEQFF; cdr3_nt: TGCAGCGCCCCTCTCCGCGAAAACAATGAGCAGTTCTTC
j_call: TRBJ2-4; clone_size: NA; d_call: NA; v_call: TRBV3-1/TRBV3-2; cdr3_aa: CASSQGQIKNIQYF; cdr3_nt: TGTGCCAGCAGCCAGGGACAAATCAAAAACATTCAGTACTTC